This T cell receptor beta chain was retrieved from a study of T cell responses to AZD1222 COVID-19 vaccine. Study observations and caveats: Only five or six people who got AZD1222 tested seropositive at baseline.

Turning to this clone: The antigen is undetermined.

Profiling relied on immunoSEQ multiplex PCR, and the TCRdb table lists in-frame clones only, not all of them. The sample holds 160,000 or so clones, about 92% seen once. The germline V and J ends were trimmed by 8 bases and 8 bases, with 15 bases remaining between them. CDR3 length: 13 residues. The sequence was collected from an adult in good health. The sample in question was peripheral blood, obtained on day 0 of AZD1222 vaccination. The genes are TRBV12-3 or TRBV12-4 and TRBJ2-2; D remains unclear. CDR3 coding DNA: TGTGCCAGCGGCGCCAACTTGCGGGGGGAGCTGTTTTTT. It specifies CASGANLRGELFF.